The 10 T cell receptor beta chains reported below all come from one sample, sequenced in a study of control samples from healthy donors and cancer patients. Produced via immunoSEQ multiplex PCR; TCRdb's table is partial and in-frame only. The sample contains about 82,000 clones, around 94% of which appear only once. Sequencing was carried out using blood. The receptor set was obtained from a woman aged 18-29 years in good health.

The chain employs TRBV27 and TRBJ1-3; unclear D gene. The CDR3 sequence is 13 residues long. The germline V gene encodes CDR1 MNHEY and CDR2 SMNVEV (reference sequence). V lost 5 bases to trimming and J lost 8 bases, with 13 bases between them. This chain's CDR3 is CASSGSGRDTIYF. The CDR3 DNA sequence: TGTGCCAGCAGTGGGTCAGGACGAGACACCATATATTTT.

This rearrangement joins TRBV18 to TRBJ2-1; D is undetermined. CDR3 length: 13 residues. Trimming removed 2 bases from V and 5 bases from J, with 7 bases in between. Germline V gene lookup returns CDR1 KGHSH and CDR2 LQKENI. CDR3 in amino acids: CASSPNPNNEQFF. CDR3 nucleotide sequence: TGTGCCAGCTCACCAAATCCCAACAATGAGCAGTTCTTC.

V gene TRBV27 combines with J gene TRBJ2-2; tentatively, D is TRBD1 (8 bases). Per germline, CDR1 MNHEY and CDR2 SMNVEV (reference sequence). V was shortened by 6 bases and J by 1 base, with 18 bases between the two germline ends. The CDR3 loop spans 17 amino acids. The CDR3 nucleotides read TGTGCCAGCAGACCGATTACAGGGGGGGAGAACACCGGGGAGCTGTTTTTT. Translating it yields CASRPITGGENTGELFF.

This clone came up once. A read error may account for a junction end that differs from germline. This rearrangement joins TRBV7-7 to TRBJ2-5; TRBD2 is a possible D gene (5 bases). The germline CDR1 and CDR2 sequences are SSHAT and FNYEAQ (reference sequence). The CDR3 sequence is 14 residues long. CDR3 bases: TGTGCTAGCAGCCAGATTGCTAGCAGGCCAGTCCAGTACTTC. It codes for CASSQIASRPVQYF.

This chain connects TRBV5-8 to TRBJ1-5; D gene unclear. Germline V gene lookup returns CDR1 SGHTS and CDR2 YDEGEE. Trimming removed 1 base from V and 7 bases from J, with 12 bases in between. The CDR3 is made up of 14 amino acids. CDR3 DNA sequence: TGTGCCAGCAGCTTGAGGAGGTTGAGGCAGCCCCAGCATTTT. This sequence encodes CASSLRRLRQPQHF.

The rearrangement uses TRBV7-3 and TRBJ2-1; weak D call: TRBD2 (5 bases). The CDR3 spans 13 residues. The V end was cut by 4 bases, the J end by 6 bases, with 10 bases between. The germline gives CDR1 SGHTA, CDR2 FQGTGA. The DNA for the CDR3 is TGTGCCAGCAGCTCTACTAGGAGCAATGAGCAGTTCTTC. This translates into CASSSTRSNEQFF.

This chain connects TRBV15 to TRBJ2-5; D might be TRBD2 (7 bases). This CDR3 comprises 18 residues. The V end lost 5 bases, the J end lost 5 bases, and 27 bases lay between the germline ends. Germline CDR1 reads LNHNV; CDR2 reads YYDKDF (reference sequence). CDR3: CATSALGWGGEVDETQYF. DNA for the CDR3: TGTGCCACCAGCGCCCTAGGGTGGGGGGGCGAGGTGGACGAGACCCAGTACTTC.

The chain has TRBV28 and TRBJ1-2; D is possibly TRBD1 (6 bases). This CDR3 has 12 amino acids. V dropped 10 bases and J dropped 4 bases, with 13 bases sitting between them. Germline V gene sequence: CDR1 MDHEN, CDR2 SYDVKM. CDR3 region: CATSTGTYGYTF. The CDR3 DNA is TGTGCCACTTCGACAGGCACCTATGGCTACACCTTC.

The chain couples TRBV3-1 (or the pseudogene TRBV3-2) to TRBJ1-4; D gene unclear. CDR1 and CDR2 from the germline V gene are LGHDT and YNNKEL (reference sequence). The CDR3 covers 15 residues. Trimming stripped 0 bases from V and 8 bases from J, with 13 bases between. CDR3 coding DNA: TGTGCCAGCAGCCAAGACGTTTCCGTCGGCGAAAAACTGTTTTTT. Amino acid sequence: CASSQDVSVGEKLFF.

In its sample, this clone was seen once. This rearrangement joins TRBV27 to TRBJ1-5; the D gene is possibly TRBD1 (6 bases). Trimming cost V 4 bases and J 5 bases, with 18 bases left between them. Germline V CDR1 and CDR2: MNHEY, SMNVEV (reference sequence). CDR3 size: 16 residues. The CDR3 reads CASSSFGTLQDQPQHF. Here the CDR3 DNA reads TGTGCCAGCAGTTCTTTCGGGACACTCCAGGATCAGCCCCAGCATTTT.